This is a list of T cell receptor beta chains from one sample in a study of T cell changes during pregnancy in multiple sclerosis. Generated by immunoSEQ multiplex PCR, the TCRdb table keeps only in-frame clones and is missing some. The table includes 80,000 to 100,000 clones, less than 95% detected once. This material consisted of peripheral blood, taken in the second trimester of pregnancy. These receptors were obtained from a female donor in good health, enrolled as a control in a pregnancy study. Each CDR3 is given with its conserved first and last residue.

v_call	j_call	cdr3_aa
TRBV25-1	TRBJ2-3	CASSDWGGGLGGTDTQYF
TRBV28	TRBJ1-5	CATADSNSNQPQHF
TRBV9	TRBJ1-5	CASSAGGSVSNQPQHF
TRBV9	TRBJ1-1	CASSVAGDTEAFF
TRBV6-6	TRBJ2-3	CASSGGRTDTQYF
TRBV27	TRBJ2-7	CASSLQETGIEQYF
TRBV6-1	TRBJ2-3	CASSVQSGTGETDTQYF
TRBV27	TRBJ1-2	CASSLGFRARANYGYTF
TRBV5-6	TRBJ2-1	CASSSRTGGLFDNEQFF
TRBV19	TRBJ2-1	CASSITLGDNEQFF
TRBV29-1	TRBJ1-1	CSVGGQTNTEAFF
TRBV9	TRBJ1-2	CASSVEGQGPYGYTF
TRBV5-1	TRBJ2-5	CASSLGTGAQETQYF
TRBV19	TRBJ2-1	CASSTLAGAYNEQFF
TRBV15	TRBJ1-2	CATSRDNRDTIGGYTF
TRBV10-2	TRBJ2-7	CASRLAPDSSYEQYF
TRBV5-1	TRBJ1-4	CASSLEGAWEKLFF
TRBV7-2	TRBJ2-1	CASSRGGASGAEQFF
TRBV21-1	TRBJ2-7	CASSSKSRGGTSGDPQRVGYEQYF
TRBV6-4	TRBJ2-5	CASSEGSGRQETQYF
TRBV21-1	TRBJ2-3	CASSSGVGVRTDTQYF
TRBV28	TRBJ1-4	CASSLRGGKEKLFF
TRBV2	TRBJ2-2	CASINRENTGELFF
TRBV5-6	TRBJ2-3	CASSWGGGADTQYF
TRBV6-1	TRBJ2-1	CASSDLSGGVNEQFF
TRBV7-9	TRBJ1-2	CASSLPDSYGYTF
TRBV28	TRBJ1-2	CASSLIRGYGYTF
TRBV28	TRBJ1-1	CASSQRDRGITEAFF
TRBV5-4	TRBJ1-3	CASSLGDSGNTIYF
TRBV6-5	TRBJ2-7	CASTGGDGAYEQYF
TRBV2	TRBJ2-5	CASSVEPRGGETQYF
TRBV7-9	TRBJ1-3	CASSLTGVGNTIYF
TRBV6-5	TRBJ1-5	CASSYQGAGQPQHF
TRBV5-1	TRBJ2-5	CASSLTLSTQRAETQYF
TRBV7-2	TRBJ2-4	CASKRAEGIQYF
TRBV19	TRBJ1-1	CAIMQGTEAFF
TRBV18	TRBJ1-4	CASSPRTAKAEKLFF
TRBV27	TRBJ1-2	CASRGQGTYAYGYTF
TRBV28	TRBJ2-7	CASSFRSIQYEQYF
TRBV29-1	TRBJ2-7	CSVERSGSEQYF
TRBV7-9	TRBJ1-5	CASSSGGGWEPQHF
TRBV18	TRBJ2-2	CASSLDRATGELFF
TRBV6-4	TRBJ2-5	CASSPGTGGQETQYF
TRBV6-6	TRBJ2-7	CASSYGGSPYEQYF
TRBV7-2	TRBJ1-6	CASSSGQGASSPLHF
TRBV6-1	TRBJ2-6	CASSEAATGGLFGANVLTF
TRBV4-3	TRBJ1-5	CASSQPGTGAQPQHF
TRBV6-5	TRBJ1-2	CASSYSRTAGSYGYTF
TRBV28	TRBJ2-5	CASLSTGQGRGETQYF
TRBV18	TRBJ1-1	CASSPPTANTEAFF
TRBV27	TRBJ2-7	CASSRGANEQYF
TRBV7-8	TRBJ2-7	CASSSDRGRFYEQYF
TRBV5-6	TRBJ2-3	CASSFGQGSWTDTQYF
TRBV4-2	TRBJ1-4	CASTSGMAEKLFF
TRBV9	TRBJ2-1	CASSVPNRESAYNEQFF
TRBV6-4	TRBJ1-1	CASGPTPNTEAFF
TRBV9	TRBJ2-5	CASSVDYRVQETQYF
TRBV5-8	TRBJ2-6	CASSLNRDSGANVLTF
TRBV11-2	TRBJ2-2	CASSAKGAGGGGELFF